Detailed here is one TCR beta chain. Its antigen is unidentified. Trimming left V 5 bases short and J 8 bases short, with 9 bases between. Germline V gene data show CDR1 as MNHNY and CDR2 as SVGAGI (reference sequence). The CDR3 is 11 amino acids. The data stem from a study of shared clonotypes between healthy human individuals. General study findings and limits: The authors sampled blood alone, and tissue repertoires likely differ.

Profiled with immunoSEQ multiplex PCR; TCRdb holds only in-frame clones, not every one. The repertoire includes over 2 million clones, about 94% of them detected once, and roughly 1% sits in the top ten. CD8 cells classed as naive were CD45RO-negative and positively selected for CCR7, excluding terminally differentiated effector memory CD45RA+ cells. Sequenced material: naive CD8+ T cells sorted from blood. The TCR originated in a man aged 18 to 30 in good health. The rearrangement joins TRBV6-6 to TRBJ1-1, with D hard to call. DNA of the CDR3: TGTGCCAGCAGTCGGACCGAGGAAGCTTTCTTT. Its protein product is CASSRTEEAFF.